The text below deals with one T cell receptor (beta chain). The TCR beta profiling, which covered VDJ combination and CDR3 sequence, was carried out using genomic DNA as the template. TCRdb processed the reads anew with MiXCR; each CDR3 protein has one entry. The repertoire has some 280,000 distinct CDR3 sequences, roughly three fifths of them found once; the top ten carry 6.5% to 10%. This entry belongs to a study of CD8+CD57+ T cells in acquired aplastic anemia. Germline V gene data show CDR1 as LNHDA and CDR2 as SQIVND (reference sequence). The CDR3 contains 24 residues. The trim removed 3 bases at V and 2 bases at J, leaving 24 bases unmatched.

The specimen was sorted CD4+, CD8+, or CD8+CD57+ T cells (not recorded which) from PBMCs. The TCR sequence derives from a human donor with severe aplastic anemia or a healthy control (not recorded which). The rearrangement links TRBV19 to TRBJ2-6; 11 nucleotides match TRBD1. The CDR3 loop is CASSIPSAKGTGGFFWTGANVLTF. The CDR3 coding sequence is TGTGCCAGTAGTATCCCCTCAGCGAAGGGGACAGGGGGATTCTTTTGGACTGGGGCCAACGTCCTGACTTTC.